This T cell receptor beta chain was profiled in a study of T cells after yellow fever vaccination (dated by TCRdb to the late 2010s). Study-level background: The SMART-Seq v4 Ultra Low Input RNA kit was used to prepare libraries from fractions with low cell numbers. Blood was drawn at multiple timepoints before and after primary and secondary immunization, with bulk PBMC replicates and cell subsets isolated. The cohort comprised two healthy male donors, one aged 18 to 30 and one aged 30 to 40 years. To follow T-cell clones before and after both primary and booster YFV17D yellow fever vaccination, bulk TCR alpha and beta repertoires underwent longitudinal sequencing. The full study reports these points: The secondary T-cell response was weaker than the primary response but faster, peaking on day 5 instead of day 15. Most clones expanded after primary vaccination (around 96% of CD4 and 88% of CD8) were re-detected after the booster, suggesting that broad memory maintenance occurred. The study included only two donors, which limits how far the findings can be generalized. A small share of clonotypes was detected in both CD4 and CD8 compartments, with the overlap likely arising from convergent recombination. Computational filtering was needed because FACS-sorted repertoires could contain abundant contaminating clonotypes from the bulk population.

Synthesis of TCR cDNA relied on 5'RACE template switching, a step that introduced a universal primer site along with unique molecular identifiers. cDNA synthesis was primed from both the TCR alpha and TCR beta constant segments. Two PCR steps were used to amplify libraries, with sample barcodes and sequencing adapters being added in the second step. Sequencing of libraries was performed on Illumina HiSeq 2500 (2x100 bp) or NovaSeq (2x150 bp). The authors processed their data as follows. MIGEC was used to demultiplex reads and collapse the reads into UMI consensus sequences, and MiXCR was used for V(D)J alignment. Vaccine-responding clonotypes were identified with edgeR using replicate PBMC samples, with FDR below 0.01 and a log2 fold change above 5 up to day 15 being required. Each bulk clonotype was labeled CD4 or CD8 based on which sequenced repertoire, CD4 or CD8, contained the clonotype at higher abundance. TCRdb's own reprocessing of the public reads used fastp at Q25 and MiXCR and kept productive beta chains. Each CDR3 protein gets just one entry, which takes the most common genes and DNA from the rows behind it. For this entry, the V and J calls and clone size follow TCRdb and not the study's own pipeline. The sample table contains 170,000 or so distinct CDR3 sequences; only one count was recorded for approximately 6.2% of them. Together, the top ten hold roughly 3% of the sample.

Sample treatment or condition, as interpreted from the label and publication: live attenuated yellow fever vaccine strain. PBMCs were isolated from peripheral blood using a standard Ficoll-Paque protocol. Dynabeads CD4 and CD8 positive selection kits were used to isolate the CD4 and CD8 T-cell fractions. TriZol was used to extract RNA from bulk PBMCs, from CD4 and CD8 fractions, and from dextramer-positive and dextramer-negative fractions. V lost 5 bases and J lost 3 bases; the stretch between them is 8 bases long. According to the germline V gene (reference sequence), CDR1 reads LNHDA and CDR2 reads SQIVND. The CDR3 spans 13 residues, from the cysteine through the phenylalanine. The sequence is cut down to CDR3 DNA, 39 bases in frame from base 1. In this sample, this clonotype turned up a few times. The target of this receptor is not known. Qualities for individual bases were not recorded, and no much larger clone is one base off.

The sequence was obtained from a man between 18 and 35 years old who received the YFV17D yellow fever vaccine. This chain is built from TRBV19 and TRBJ1-5, with the identity of the D gene unclear. This specimen was CD4+ T cells sorted from PBMCs, taken on the day of the first yellow fever vaccination. The CDR3 region: CASSRMINQPQHF. In nucleotides, the sequence is TGTGCCAGTAGTCGAATGATCAATCAGCCCCAGCATTTT.